Sequencing of this T cell receptor beta chain was carried out in a study of T cell responses to AZD1222 COVID-19 vaccine. Notes on the study in general: Most donors were white British, females outnumbered males, and clonal diversity was possibly underestimated.

Sequencing used immunoSEQ multiplex PCR; TCRdb keeps in-frame clones, though not all of them. The table records roughly 130,000 clones, around nine tenths of them present only once. Regarding this clone: Its cognate antigen is unknown.

Sequenced material: peripheral blood, taken 28 days after the second AZD1222 dose. The clonotype originates from an adult who received the AZD1222 COVID-19 vaccine.

This chain's CDR3 is CASSPGAQGIFYF. The CDR3 nucleotides read TGTGCCAGCAGCCCAGGTGCGCAGGGGATCTTCTACTTC. The chain combines TRBV13 with TRBJ2-7, with D tentatively TRBD1 (6 bases). Trimming shortened V by 5 bases and J by 13 bases, and 21 bases separated the two germline ends. Germline V lookup: CDR1 PRHDT, CDR2 FYEKMQ (reference sequence). CDR3 size: 13 residues.